These T cell receptor beta chains were read from a single sample in a study of blood T cell repertoires in COVID-19. Sequencing used immunoSEQ multiplex PCR; TCRdb keeps in-frame clones, though not all of them. The repertoire has about 260,000 clones, 70% to 90% of them found once; the top ten carry 3.5% to 4.5%. The specimen was peripheral blood. These receptors were obtained from a woman aged 40 to 50 with acute or convalescent COVID-19. CDR3s include the opening cysteine and the closing phenylalanine or tryptophan. A D gene is named only where the DNA matches it firmly. Only part of the rows carry a size: once, few, many, or a class if the clone is expanded.

abundance: .
v_gene: TRBV9
j_gene: TRBJ2-3
d_gene: TRBD2
CDR3aa: CASSVEPSGGGDTQYF
CDR3nt: TGTGCCAGCAGCGTAGAGCCCAGCGGGGGCGGAGATACGCAGTATTTT

abundance: .
v_gene: TRBV20-1
j_gene: TRBJ1-2
d_gene: .
CDR3aa: CSASRRGRYGYTF
CDR3nt: TGCAGTGCTAGTAGAAGGGGTCGGTATGGCTACACCTTC

abundance: .
v_gene: TRBV5-1
j_gene: TRBJ2-5
d_gene: TRBD1
CDR3aa: CASRLRPGQGVETQYF
CDR3nt: TGCGCCAGCAGATTAAGACCGGGACAGGGGGTTGAGACCCAGTACTTC

abundance: few
v_gene: TRBV29-1
j_gene: TRBJ1-2
d_gene: TRBD1
CDR3aa: CSVDSGRDRFYGYTF
CDR3nt: TGCAGCGTCGACTCCGGCCGGGACAGATTCTATGGCTACACCTTC

abundance: .
v_gene: TRBV6-4
j_gene: TRBJ1-6
d_gene: .
CDR3aa: CASSDRGSPLHF
CDR3nt: TGTGCCAGCAGTGACAGGGGCTCACCCCTCCACTTT

abundance: .
v_gene: TRBV6-5
j_gene: TRBJ1-1
d_gene: .
CDR3aa: CASRTARDTEAFF
CDR3nt: TGTGCCAGCCGGACAGCGAGGGACACTGAAGCTTTCTTT

abundance: .
v_gene: TRBV30
j_gene: TRBJ1-2
d_gene: TRBD1
CDR3aa: CAWEDRGGYGYTF
CDR3nt: TGTGCCTGGGAAGACAGGGGTGGGTATGGCTACACCTTC

abundance: .
v_gene: TRBV19
j_gene: TRBJ1-2
d_gene: TRBD1
CDR3aa: CASTGQTTTGGYTF
CDR3nt: TGTGCCAGTACGGGACAGACTACCACTGGTGGCTACACCTTC

abundance: .
v_gene: TRBV7-8
j_gene: TRBJ1-3
d_gene: TRBD1
CDR3aa: CASSPRTGERNTIYF
CDR3nt: TGTGCCAGCAGCCCGCGGACAGGGGAAAGAAACACCATATATTTT

abundance: .
v_gene: TRBV6-4
j_gene: TRBJ1-1
d_gene: .
CDR3aa: CASSETPSDTEAFF
CDR3nt: TGTGCCAGCAGTGAGACACCCTCGGACACTGAAGCTTTCTTT

abundance: .
v_gene: TRBV15
j_gene: TRBJ1-2
d_gene: .
CDR3aa: CATSRTTRNYGYTF
CDR3nt: TGTGCCACCAGCAGAACGACACGTAACTATGGCTACACCTTC

abundance: .
v_gene: TRBV18
j_gene: TRBJ2-2
d_gene: .
CDR3aa: CASSPSTNTGELFF
CDR3nt: TGTGCCAGCTCACCATCTACTAACACCGGGGAGCTGTTTTTT

abundance: .
v_gene: TRBV4-1
j_gene: TRBJ1-2
d_gene: TRBD1
CDR3aa: CASSQVQAGQARYGYTF
CDR3nt: TGCGCCAGCAGCCAAGTTCAAGCCGGACAGGCTCGCTATGGCTACACCTTC

abundance: .
v_gene: TRBV19
j_gene: TRBJ1-4
d_gene: .
CDR3aa: CASSGGTPGLSTNEKLFF
CDR3nt: TGTGCCAGTAGCGGGGGGACGCCGGGGCTTTCAACTAATGAAAAACTGTTTTTT

abundance: .
v_gene: TRBV10-1
j_gene: TRBJ2-6
d_gene: TRBD2
CDR3aa: CASEPWGGESSGANVLTF
CDR3nt: TGCGCCAGTGAACCGTGGGGGGGTGAAAGCTCTGGGGCCAACGTCCTGACTTTC

abundance: .
v_gene: TRBV5-1
j_gene: TRBJ1-2
d_gene: TRBD1
CDR3aa: CASNPAGGERDGYTF
CDR3nt: TGCGCCAGCAACCCTGCAGGGGGCGAGCGGGATGGCTACACCTTC

abundance: .
v_gene: TRBV5-4
j_gene: TRBJ2-1
d_gene: .
CDR3aa: CASSLPLSSYNEQFF
CDR3nt: TGTGCCAGCAGCTTACCCCTCAGCTCCTACAATGAGCAGTTCTTC

abundance: .
v_gene: TRBV18
j_gene: TRBJ1-1
d_gene: TRBD1
CDR3aa: CASKPPLGTGGRADTEAFF
CDR3nt: TGTGCCAGCAAGCCCCCCCTTGGGACAGGGGGGCGCGCTGACACTGAAGCTTTCTTT

abundance: .
v_gene: TRBV6-1
j_gene: TRBJ1-3
d_gene: .
CDR3aa: CASSEAWSSGNTIYF
CDR3nt: TGTGCCAGCAGTGAAGCATGGAGCTCTGGAAACACCATATATTTT

abundance: .
v_gene: TRBV5-1
j_gene: TRBJ1-2
d_gene: .
CDR3aa: CASSLGGAANYGYTF
CDR3nt: TGCGCCAGCAGCTTGGGCGGGGCAGCTAACTATGGCTACACCTTC

abundance: .
v_gene: TRBV6-5
j_gene: TRBJ1-5
d_gene: .
CDR3aa: CASSPGGGNQPQHF
CDR3nt: TGTGCCAGCAGTCCCGGGGGTGGGAATCAGCCCCAGCATTTT

abundance: .
v_gene: TRBV24-1
j_gene: TRBJ1-3
d_gene: .
CDR3aa: CATDGGASGNTIYF
CDR3nt: TGTGCCACCGACGGGGGGGCTTCTGGAAACACCATATATTTT

abundance: .
v_gene: TRBV6-2/TRBV6-3
j_gene: TRBJ1-6
d_gene: TRBD1
CDR3aa: CASSPDRVLSPLHF
CDR3nt: TGTGCCAGCAGCCCGGACAGGGTTCTCTCACCCCTCCACTTT

abundance: .
v_gene: TRBV5-1
j_gene: TRBJ1-6
d_gene: TRBD1
CDR3aa: CASRWTGGSYSPLHF
CDR3nt: TGCGCCAGCAGATGGACAGGGGGTTCTTATTCACCCCTCCACTTT

abundance: .
v_gene: TRBV5-3
j_gene: TRBJ1-6
d_gene: .
CDR3aa: CARSWGGESPLHF
CDR3nt: TGTGCCAGAAGCTGGGGCGGGGAGTCACCCCTCCACTTT

abundance: .
v_gene: TRBV29-1
j_gene: TRBJ2-2
d_gene: .
CDR3aa: CSVEPDSSTGELFF
CDR3nt: TGCAGCGTTGAACCCGACAGCTCCACCGGGGAGCTGTTTTTT

abundance: .
v_gene: TRBV5-1
j_gene: TRBJ1-2
d_gene: TRBD1
CDR3aa: CASSSGTGVDYGYTF
CDR3nt: TGCGCCAGCAGCTCGGGGACAGGGGTTGACTATGGCTACACCTTC

abundance: once
v_gene: TRBV15
j_gene: TRBJ1-3
d_gene: .
CDR3aa: CATGLSGGNTIYF
CDR3nt: TGTGCCACCGGGTTGTCGGGGGGTAACACCATATATTTT